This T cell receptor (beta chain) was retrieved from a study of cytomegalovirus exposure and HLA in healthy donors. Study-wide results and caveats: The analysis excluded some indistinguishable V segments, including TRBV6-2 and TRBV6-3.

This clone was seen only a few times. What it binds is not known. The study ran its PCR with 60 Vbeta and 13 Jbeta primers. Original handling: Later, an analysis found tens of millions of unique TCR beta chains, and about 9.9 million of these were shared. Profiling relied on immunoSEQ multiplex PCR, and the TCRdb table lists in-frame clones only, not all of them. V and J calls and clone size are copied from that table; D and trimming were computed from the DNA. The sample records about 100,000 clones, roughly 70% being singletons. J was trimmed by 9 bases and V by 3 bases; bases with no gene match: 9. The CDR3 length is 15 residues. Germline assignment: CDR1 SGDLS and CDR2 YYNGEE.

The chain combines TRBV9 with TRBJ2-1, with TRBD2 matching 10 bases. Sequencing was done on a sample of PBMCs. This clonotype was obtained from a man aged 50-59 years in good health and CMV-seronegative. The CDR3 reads CASSGTSGFRTEQFF. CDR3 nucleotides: TGTGCCAGCAGCGGGACTAGCGGCTTTCGTACTGAGCAGTTCTTC.